Following are 6 T cell receptor beta chains from one sample sequenced in a study of blood T cell repertoires in COVID-19 (dated by TCRdb to the early 2020s). The method was the immunoSEQ multiplex PCR assay. This is the immuneACCESS table as TCRdb keeps it, with only in-frame sequences that have V and J called. A part of the clones is gone; compared with another copy, unresolved V genes explain less than half, and the rest is unexplained. The sample profile shows some 150,000 clones; 70% to 90% of them were found once. The top ten constitute roughly 2.2% of the sample. Sequenced material: peripheral blood. These receptors were collected from a woman aged 70-85 years with acute or convalescent COVID-19.

The V and J genes are TRBV7-9 and TRBJ2-5, with TRBD1 matching 9 bases. The CDR3 is made up of 16 amino acids. Germline CDR1 SEHNR, CDR2 FQNEAQ (reference sequence). V dropped 4 bases and J dropped 4; count of bases not matched to a gene: 10. The CDR3 sequence: CASSSTGGGGPETQYF. CDR3 sequence (DNA): TGTGCCAGCAGCTCTACAGGGGGCGGTGGTCCAGAGACCCAGTACTTC. Full variable domain (remainder filled in from reference TRBV7-9 and TRBJ2-5): DTGVSQNPRHKITKRGQNVTFRCDPISEHNRLYWYRQTLGQGPEFLTYFQNEAQLEKSRLLSDRFSAERPKGSFSTLEIQRTEQGDSAMYLCASSSTGGGGPETQYFGPGTRLLVL.

V and J are TRBV6-5 and TRBJ1-2; D is undetermined. CDR3 length: 15 residues. The germline gives CDR1 MNHEY, CDR2 SVGAGI. Trimming took 0 bases from V and 0 from J, leaving 8 bases between them. CDR3 sequence (DNA): TGTGCCAGCAGTTACTCGCAGGATTCTAACTATGGCTACACCTTC. It yields the protein CASSYSQDSNYGYTF.

The genes are TRBV7-9 and TRBJ1-1; D is ambiguous. The ends were cut back, 5 bases at V and 3 bases at J, with 13 bases in the middle. The CDR3 contains 14 residues. Germline values: CDR1 SEHNR, CDR2 FQNEAQ (reference sequence). DNA of the CDR3: TGTGCCAGCAGCCCGTCGAGTCCCCACACTGAAGCTTTCTTT. It is translated as CASSPSSPHTEAFF.

The rearrangement uses TRBV18 and TRBJ1-2; weak D call: TRBD1 (6 bases). V lost 4 bases and J lost 3, with 21 bases in between. Germline CDR1 and CDR2: KGHSH and LQKENI. The CDR3 totals 17 residues. CDR3 in amino acids: CASSLAKTGFSDYGYTF. The CDR3 DNA is TGTGCCAGCTCACTAGCCAAAACAGGGTTCTCCGACTATGGCTACACCTTC. Together with reference TRBV18 and TRBJ1-2, the CDR3 gives the full variable domain: NAGVMQNPRHLVRRRGQEARLRCSPMKGHSHVYWYRQLPEEGLKFMVYLQKENIIDESGMPKERFSAEFPKEGPSILRIQQVVRGDSAAYFCASSLAKTGFSDYGYTFGSGTRLTVV.

The chain has TRBV28 and TRBJ1-5; 10 positions agree with TRBD1. The germline CDR1 and CDR2 sequences are MDHEN and SYDVKM. The CDR3 extends over 17 amino acids. V was clipped by 5 bases and J by 3 bases; unmatched bases: 10. The CDR3 DNA follows: TGTGCCAGCAGTCCCTCGGGACAGGGGTTATCCAATCAGCCCCAGCATTTT. Translated, it gives CASSPSGQGLSNQPQHF.

V usage is TRBV6-5 and J usage is TRBJ1-2; tentative D call: TRBD1 (5 bases). The V and J ends lost 0 bases and 8 bases respectively, with 19 bases between them. CDR1 and CDR2 (germline): MNHEY, SVGAGI. The CDR3 is made up of 16 amino acids. CDR3 bases: TGTGCCAGCAGTTACTCGACTAGGTCCAGGGCGGGCGGCTACACCTTC. Its translation: CASSYSTRSRAGGYTF.